This record concerns one TCR beta chain sequence. Its antigen is as yet unknown. The CDR3 length is 16 residues. CDR1 and CDR2 (germline): SGHVS, FQNEAQ. V lost 1 base and J 11 bases, leaving 21 bases between the germline ends. Method: immunoSEQ multiplex PCR; TCRdb's copy keeps in-frame clones and lacks some. The sample has tens of thousands of clones, 90% to 95% seen once. The entry originates in a study of PD-1 blockade in classical Hodgkin lymphoma. General study findings and limits: Reported baseline diversity: healthy donors highest, relapsed/refractory patients lowest. There remain no defined causes for the repertoire differences, which possibly reflect disease activity or prior therapy.

Brentuximab vedotin exposure varied among the patients, all of whom had relapsed after autologous stem cell transplantation. The receptor comes from a human donor with classical Hodgkin lymphoma. This sample comprised peripheral blood mononuclear cells (PBMCs), obtained at baseline. The chain combines TRBV7-8 with TRBJ1-5; perhaps TRBD1 as D (6 bases). CDR3 sequence: CASSLERWTAKVAQHF. The CDR3 DNA follows: TGTGCCAGCAGCTTAGAAAGGTGGACAGCCAAGGTGGCCCAGCATTTT.